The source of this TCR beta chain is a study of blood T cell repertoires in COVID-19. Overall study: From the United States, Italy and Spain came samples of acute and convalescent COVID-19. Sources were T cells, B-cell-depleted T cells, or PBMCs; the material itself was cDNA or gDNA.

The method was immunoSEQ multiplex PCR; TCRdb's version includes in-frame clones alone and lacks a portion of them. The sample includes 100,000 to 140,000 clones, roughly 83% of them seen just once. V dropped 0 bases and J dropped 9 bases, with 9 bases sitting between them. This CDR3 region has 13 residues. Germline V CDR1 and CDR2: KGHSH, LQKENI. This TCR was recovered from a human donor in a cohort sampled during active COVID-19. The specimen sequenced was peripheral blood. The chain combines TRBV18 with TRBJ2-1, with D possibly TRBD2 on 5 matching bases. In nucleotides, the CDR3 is TGTGCCAGCTCACCACCGTCGGGGAGTGAGCAGTTCTTC. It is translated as CASSPPSGSEQFF.